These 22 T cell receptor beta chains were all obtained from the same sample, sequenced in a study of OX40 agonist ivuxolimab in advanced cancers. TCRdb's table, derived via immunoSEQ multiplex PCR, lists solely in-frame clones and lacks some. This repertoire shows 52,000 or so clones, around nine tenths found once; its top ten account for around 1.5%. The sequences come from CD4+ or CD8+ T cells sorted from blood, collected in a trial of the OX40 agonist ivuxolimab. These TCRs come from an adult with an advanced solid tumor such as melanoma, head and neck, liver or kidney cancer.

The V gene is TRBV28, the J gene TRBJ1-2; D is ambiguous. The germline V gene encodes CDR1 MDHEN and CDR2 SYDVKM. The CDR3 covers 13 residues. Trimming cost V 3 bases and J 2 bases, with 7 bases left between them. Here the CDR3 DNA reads TGTGCCAGCAGTTTTAGGCGAAACTATGGCTACACCTTC. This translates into CASSFRRNYGYTF.

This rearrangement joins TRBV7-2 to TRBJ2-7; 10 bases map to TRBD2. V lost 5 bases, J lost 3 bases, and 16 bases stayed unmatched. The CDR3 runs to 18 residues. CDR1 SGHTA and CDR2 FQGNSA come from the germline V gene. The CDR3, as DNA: TGTGCCAGCAGCCGAAACCCCCATAAGCGGGAGGGCCGCTACGAGCAGTACTTC. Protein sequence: CASSRNPHKREGRYEQYF.

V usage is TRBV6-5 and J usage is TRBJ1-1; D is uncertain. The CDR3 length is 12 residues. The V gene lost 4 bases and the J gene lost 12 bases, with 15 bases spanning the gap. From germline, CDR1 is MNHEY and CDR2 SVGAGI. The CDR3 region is CASSSIPGDPFF. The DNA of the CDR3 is TGTGCCAGCAGTTCGATACCTGGGGATCCTTTCTTT.

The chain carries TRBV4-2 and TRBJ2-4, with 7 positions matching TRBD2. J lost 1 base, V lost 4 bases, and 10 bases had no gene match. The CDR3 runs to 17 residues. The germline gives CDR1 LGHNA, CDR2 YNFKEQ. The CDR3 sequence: CASSPRSGGGAKNIQYF. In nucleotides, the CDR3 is TGTGCCAGCAGCCCCCGATCGGGAGGTGGGGCCAAAAACATTCAGTACTTC.

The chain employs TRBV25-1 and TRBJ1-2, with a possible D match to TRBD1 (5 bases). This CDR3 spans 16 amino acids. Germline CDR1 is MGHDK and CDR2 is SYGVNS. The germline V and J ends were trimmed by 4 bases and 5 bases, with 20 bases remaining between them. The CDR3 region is CASSGMPGLLRYGYTF. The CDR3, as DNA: TGTGCCAGCAGTGGTATGCCGGGACTGCTAAGGTATGGCTACACCTTC.

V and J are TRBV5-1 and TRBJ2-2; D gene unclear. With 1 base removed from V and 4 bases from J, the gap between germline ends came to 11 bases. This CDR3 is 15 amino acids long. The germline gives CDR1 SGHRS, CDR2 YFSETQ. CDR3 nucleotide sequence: TGCGCCAGCAGCTTGCGGGTATCGAGCACCGGGGAGCTGTTTTTT. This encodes CASSLRVSSTGELFF.

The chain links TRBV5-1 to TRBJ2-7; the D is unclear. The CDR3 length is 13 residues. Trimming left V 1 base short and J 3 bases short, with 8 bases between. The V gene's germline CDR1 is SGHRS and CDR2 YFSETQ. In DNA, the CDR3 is TGCGCCAGCAGCTTGTCAGGTAACTACGAGCAGTACTTC. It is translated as CASSLSGNYEQYF.

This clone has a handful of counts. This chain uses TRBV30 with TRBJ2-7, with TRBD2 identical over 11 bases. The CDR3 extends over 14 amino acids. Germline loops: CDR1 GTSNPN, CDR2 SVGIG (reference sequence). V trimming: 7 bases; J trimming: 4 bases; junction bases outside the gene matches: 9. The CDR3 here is CAFESGTSGYEQYF. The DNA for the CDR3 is TGTGCCTTTGAGTCCGGGACTAGCGGTTACGAGCAGTACTTC. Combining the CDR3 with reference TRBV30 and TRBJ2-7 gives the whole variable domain SQTIHQWPATLVQPVGSPLSLECTVEGTSNPNLYWYRQAAGRGLQLLFYSVGIGQISSEVPQNLSASRPQDRQFILSSKKLLLSDSGFYLCAFESGTSGYEQYFGPGTRLTVT.

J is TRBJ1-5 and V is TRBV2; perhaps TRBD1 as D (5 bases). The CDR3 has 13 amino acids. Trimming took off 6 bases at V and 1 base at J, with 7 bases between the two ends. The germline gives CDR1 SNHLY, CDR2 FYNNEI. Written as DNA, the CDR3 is TGTGCCAGCAGCCGGGACAGCAATCAGCCCCAGCATTTT. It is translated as CASSRDSNQPQHF.

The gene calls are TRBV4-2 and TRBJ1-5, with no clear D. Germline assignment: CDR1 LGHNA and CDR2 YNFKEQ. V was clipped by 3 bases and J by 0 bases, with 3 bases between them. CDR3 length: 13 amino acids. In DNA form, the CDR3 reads TGTGCCAGCAGCCAGGCTAGCAATCAGCCCCAGCATTTT. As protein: CASSQASNQPQHF.

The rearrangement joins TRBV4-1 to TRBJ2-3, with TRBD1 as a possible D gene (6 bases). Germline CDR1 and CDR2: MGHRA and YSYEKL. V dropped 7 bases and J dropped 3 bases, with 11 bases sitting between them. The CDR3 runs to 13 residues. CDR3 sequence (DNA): TGCGCCAGCACCCCAGGGGATACAGATACGCAGTATTTT. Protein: CASTPGDTDTQYF.

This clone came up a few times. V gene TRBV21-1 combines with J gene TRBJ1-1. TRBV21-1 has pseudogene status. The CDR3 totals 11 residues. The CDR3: CASSPYTEAFF. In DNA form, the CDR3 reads TGTGCCAGCAGCCCTTACACTGAAGCTTTCTTT.

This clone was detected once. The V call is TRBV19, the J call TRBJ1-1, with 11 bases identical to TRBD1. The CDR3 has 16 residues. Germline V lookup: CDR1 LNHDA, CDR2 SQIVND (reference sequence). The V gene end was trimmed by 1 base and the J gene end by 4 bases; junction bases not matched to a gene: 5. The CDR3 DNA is TGTGCCAGTAGTATAGGGACAGGGGGCGCGAGCACTGAAGCTTTCTTT. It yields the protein CASSIGTGGASTEAFF.

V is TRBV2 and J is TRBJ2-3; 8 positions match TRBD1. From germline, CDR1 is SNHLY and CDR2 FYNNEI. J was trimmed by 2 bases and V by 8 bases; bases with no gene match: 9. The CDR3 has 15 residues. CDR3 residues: CASEDRVTYTDTQYF. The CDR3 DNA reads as TGTGCCAGCGAGGACAGGGTTACTTACACAGATACGCAGTATTTT.

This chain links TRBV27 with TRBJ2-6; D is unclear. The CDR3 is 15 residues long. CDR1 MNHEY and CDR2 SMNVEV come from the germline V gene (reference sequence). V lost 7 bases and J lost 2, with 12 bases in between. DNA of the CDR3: TGTGCCAGCAAAAAAGACCTCGCTGGGGCCAACGTCCTGACTTTC. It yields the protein CASKKDLAGANVLTF.

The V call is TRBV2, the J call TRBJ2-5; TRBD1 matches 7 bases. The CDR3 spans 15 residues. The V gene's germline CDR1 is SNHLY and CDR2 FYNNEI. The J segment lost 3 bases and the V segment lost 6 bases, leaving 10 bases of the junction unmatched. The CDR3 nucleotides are TGTGCCAGCAGCTCTCTGGGACAGAACAAAGAGACCCAGTACTTC. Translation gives CASSSLGQNKETQYF.

CDR3 residues: CASTDLAKNIQYF. CDR3 DNA sequence: TGTGCCAGCACCGATTTAGCCAAAAACATTCAGTACTTC. This sequence joins TRBV6-5 and TRBJ2-4; D uncertain. V lost 7 bases and J 0 bases, leaving 7 bases between the germline ends. Germline V CDR1 and CDR2: MNHEY, SVGAGI. The CDR3 is 13 residues long.

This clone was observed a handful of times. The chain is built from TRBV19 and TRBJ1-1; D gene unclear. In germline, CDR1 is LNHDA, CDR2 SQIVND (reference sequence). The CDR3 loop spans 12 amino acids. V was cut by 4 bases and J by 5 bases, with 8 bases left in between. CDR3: CASSNGDTEAFF. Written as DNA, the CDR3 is TGTGCCAGTAGTAACGGGGATACTGAAGCTTTCTTT.

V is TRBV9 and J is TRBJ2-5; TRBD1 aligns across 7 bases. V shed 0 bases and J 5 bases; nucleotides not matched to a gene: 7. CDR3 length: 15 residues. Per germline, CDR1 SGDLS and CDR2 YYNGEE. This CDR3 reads CASSVAAGGLETQYF. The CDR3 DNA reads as TGTGCCAGCAGCGTAGCCGCAGGGGGTTTGGAGACCCAGTACTTC.

This CDR3 reads CASSLFGDLNQPQHF. The DNA for the CDR3 is TGTGCCAGCAGCTTATTCGGGGACCTCAATCAGCCCCAGCATTTT. The chain links TRBV11-2 to TRBJ1-5; TRBD1 is a possible D gene (5 bases). The ends were cut back, 2 bases at V and 3 bases at J, with 11 bases in the middle. The CDR3 covers 15 residues. In germline, CDR1 is SGHAT, CDR2 FQNNGV.

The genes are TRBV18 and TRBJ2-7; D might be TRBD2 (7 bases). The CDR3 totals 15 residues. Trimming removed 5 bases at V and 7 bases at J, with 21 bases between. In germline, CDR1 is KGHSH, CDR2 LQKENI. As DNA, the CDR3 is TGTGCCAGCTCAGGAAACGGGGGGCCCTCGTCGGAGCAGTACTTC. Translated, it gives CASSGNGGPSSEQYF.

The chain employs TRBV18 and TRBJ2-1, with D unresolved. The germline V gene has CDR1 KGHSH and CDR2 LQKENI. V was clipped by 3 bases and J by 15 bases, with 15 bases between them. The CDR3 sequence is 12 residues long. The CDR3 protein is CASSPSLGVPFF. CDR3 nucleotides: TGTGCCAGCTCACCCTCTTTAGGCGTTCCGTTCTTC.